One and the same sample provided the 14 T cell receptor beta chains below, sequenced in a study of graft-versus-host responses after intestinal transplantation. TCRdb keeps only in-frame clones here, not all; method: immunoSEQ multiplex PCR. The sample lists 130,000 or so clones, more than 90% occurring once. No cognate antigen is known for these TCRs. The sequencing used unstimulated CD4+ T cells sorted from spleen or lymph node cells, collected before intestinal transplant. Receptors originate from a human donor who received an intestinal transplant.

About this clone: The germline gene is not matched at one end of the junction; a read error may be the cause. The V call is TRBV7-9, the J call TRBJ1-1, with a weak D call TRBD1 (6 bases). This CDR3 has 12 residues. The germline V gene has CDR1 SEHNR and CDR2 FQNEAQ (reference sequence). Here the CDR3 reads CASSLVGGEAFF. CDR3 sequence (DNA): TGTGCCAGCAGCTTAGTAGGGGGGGAAGCCTTCTTT.

The J gene is TRBJ1-5, the V gene TRBV27, with unresolved D. Per germline, CDR1 MNHEY and CDR2 SMNVEV (reference sequence). Trimming pared 0 bases from V and 4 bases from J, leaving 4 bases between. The length of the CDR3 is 13 residues. The CDR3 reads CASSLSRNQPQHF. The CDR3 DNA reads as TGTGCCAGCAGTTTATCCCGTAATCAGCCCCAGCATTTT.

The chain is built from TRBV14 and TRBJ1-4; possibly TRBD1 for D (5 bases). Germline CDR1 and CDR2: SGHDN and FVKESK. Trimming cost V 4 bases and J 8 bases, with 11 bases left between them. This CDR3 is 13 amino acids long. CDR3 nucleotides: TGTGCCAGCAGCCGAAGTCAGGGCGAAAAACTGTTTTTT. This encodes CASSRSQGEKLFF.

This chain connects TRBV15 to TRBJ1-4, with a possible D match to TRBD1 (5 bases). The V gene's germline CDR1 is LNHNV and CDR2 YYDKDF (reference sequence). The CDR3 loop spans 16 amino acids. Trimming took off 0 bases at V and 8 bases at J, with 16 bases between the two ends. The CDR3 coding sequence is TGTGCCACCAGCAGAGATAGGCCCTCTCAGGGCGAAAAACTGTTTTTT. Protein sequence: CATSRDRPSQGEKLFF.

The genes are TRBV10-3 and TRBJ1-6, with D unresolved. The CDR3 sequence is 17 residues long. V lost 0 bases to trimming and J lost 0 bases, with 9 bases between them. CDR1 is ENHRY and CDR2 is SYGVKD in the germline V gene. This chain's CDR3 is CAISESRVSSYNSPLHF. CDR3 nucleotides: TGTGCCATCAGTGAGTCTAGGGTTAGCTCCTATAATTCACCCCTCCACTTT.

The rearrangement joins TRBV5-6 to TRBJ1-5; 10 positions match TRBD1. The CDR3 consists of 16 residues. CDR1 and CDR2 (germline): SGHDT, YYEEEE. V trimming: 4 bases; J trimming: 6 bases; junction bases outside the gene matches: 10. The CDR3 bases are TGTGCCAGCAGCCCCTCCGGGACAGGGGAGCGTCAGCCCCAGCATTTT. This translates into CASSPSGTGERQPQHF.

This chain connects TRBV9 to TRBJ1-3; D gene unclear. CDR3 size: 15 residues. V lost 2 bases and J 2 bases, leaving 11 bases between the germline ends. The germline CDR1 and CDR2 sequences are SGDLS and YYNGEE. The CDR3 loop reads CASSVTPEAGNTIYF. In DNA form, the CDR3 reads TGTGCCAGCAGCGTCACCCCGGAGGCTGGAAACACCATATATTTT.

The CDR3 DNA follows: TGCAGCGGATCTGGACAGGCTTCTAACTATGGCTACACCTTC. Encoded protein: CSGSGQASNYGYTF. The rearrangement links TRBV29-1 to TRBJ1-2; 7 bases agree with TRBD1. The CDR3 is made up of 14 amino acids. V was pared by 7 bases and J by 0 bases, with 8 bases of the junction left unmatched. From germline, CDR1 is SQVTM and CDR2 ANQGSEA.

The rearrangement links TRBV19 to TRBJ1-2; 8 bases are a match to TRBD1. This CDR3 is 17 amino acids long. The V and J ends lost 4 bases and 2 bases, in that order; junction bases with no gene match: 12. The germline V gene encodes CDR1 LNHDA and CDR2 SQIVND (reference sequence). CDR3 residues: CASSTLSPGQENYGYTF. CDR3 DNA sequence: TGTGCCAGTAGTACCCTATCTCCGGGACAGGAGAACTATGGCTACACCTTC.

The rearrangement links TRBV12-5 to TRBJ1-1, with D perhaps TRBD1 (6 bases). CDR1 and CDR2 (germline): LGHNT, FRNRAP. V was pared by 6 bases and J by 3 bases, with 23 bases between. The CDR3 length is 17 residues. The DNA of the CDR3 is TGTGCTAGTGGGTCAGTCGGGGGCGCGGGTCCGGACACTGAAGCTTTCTTT. Translating it yields CASGSVGGAGPDTEAFF.

The gene calls are TRBV2 and TRBJ1-6; unclear D gene. V gave up 3 bases and J gave up 7 bases, with 13 bases separating them. Looked up from germline, CDR1 is SNHLY and CDR2 is FYNNEI. The CDR3 runs to 15 residues. CDR3 sequence: CASSDRAGRNSPLHF. The CDR3 nucleotides read TGTGCCAGCAGTGATAGGGCCGGAAGGAATTCACCCCTCCACTTT.

V and J are TRBV6-6 and TRBJ1-4, with D tentatively TRBD1 (5 bases). The germline gives CDR1 MNHNY, CDR2 SVGAGI (reference sequence). The CDR3 covers 13 residues. Trimming removed 8 bases from V and 7 bases from J, with 14 bases in between. The CDR3 sequence: CASAGGASEKLFF. Written as DNA, the CDR3 is TGTGCCAGCGCAGGCGGGGCGAGTGAAAAACTGTTTTTT.

The chain joins TRBV5-1 to TRBJ2-2, with D uncertain. CDR1 is SGHRS and CDR2 is YFSETQ in the germline V gene. V dropped 3 bases and J dropped 1 base, with 10 bases sitting between them. The CDR3 sequence is 15 residues long. CDR3 sequence reads: CASSSGRMNTGELFF. DNA for the CDR3: TGCGCCAGCAGCTCCGGACGGATGAACACCGGGGAGCTGTTTTTT.

This rearrangement joins TRBV9 to TRBJ2-1; 8 bases are shared with TRBD1. J lost 6 bases, V lost 0 bases, and 5 bases had no gene match. Germline-derived CDR1 and CDR2 are SGDLS and YYNGEE. There are 15 residues in the CDR3. The CDR3 DNA is TGTGCCAGCAGCGTAGCGGGACAGGATTCCAATGAGCAGTTCTTC. Translation: CASSVAGQDSNEQFF.